This T cell receptor beta chain was profiled in a study of spatial heterogeneity in lung cancer. For the study at large: In the raw reads, each unique TCR and UMI combination was present more than ten times on average.

Notes on this clonotype: Its antigen remains unidentified.

Germline assignment: CDR1 SGHRS and CDR2 YFSETQ. V was trimmed by 4 bases and J by 2 bases, leaving 10 bases between them. This CDR3 contains 14 residues. General study findings and limits: Circulating ubiquitous expanded tumor TCRs were observed more frequently at resection than at follow-up.

Time point given: sample taken at primary tumor resection. Whole RNA obtained from tumor, nontumor lung or frozen PBMC underwent sequencing without sorting. Every TCR cDNA molecule bore a unique molecular identifier. MiXCR, applied by TCRdb to the 5' RACE reads, yields one record per CDR3 protein. The profile covers tens of thousands of distinct CDR3 sequences, with 7.5% appearing a single time and roughly 28% taken by the ten largest. This material consisted of PBMCs, taken at surgery. The V gene is TRBV5-1, the J gene TRBJ1-5, with D perhaps matching TRBD1 (5 bases). The sequence derives from a male donor with early-stage non-small cell lung cancer. CDR3 sequence (DNA): TGCGCCAGCAGCAGAGGAGGGGGCAATCAGCCCCAGCATTTT. It is translated as CASSRGGGNQPQHF.